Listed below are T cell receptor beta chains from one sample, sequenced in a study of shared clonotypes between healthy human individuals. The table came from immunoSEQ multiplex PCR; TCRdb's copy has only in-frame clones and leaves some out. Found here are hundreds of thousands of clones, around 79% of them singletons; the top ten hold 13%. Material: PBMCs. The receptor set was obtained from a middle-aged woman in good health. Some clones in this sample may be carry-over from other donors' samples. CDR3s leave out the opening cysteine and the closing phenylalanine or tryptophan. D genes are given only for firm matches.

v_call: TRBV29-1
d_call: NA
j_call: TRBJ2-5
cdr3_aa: SVGSGPRETQY

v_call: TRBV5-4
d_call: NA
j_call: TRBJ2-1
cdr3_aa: ASSLESATYNEQF

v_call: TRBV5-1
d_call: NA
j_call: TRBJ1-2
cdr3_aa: ASSLTTENYGYT

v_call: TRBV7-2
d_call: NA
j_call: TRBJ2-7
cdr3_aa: ASSLAPSPAYEQY

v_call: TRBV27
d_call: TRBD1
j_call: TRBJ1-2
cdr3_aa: ASSSTGVALLWGYT

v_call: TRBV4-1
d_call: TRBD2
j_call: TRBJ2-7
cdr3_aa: ASSQSPPGLAGPYEQY

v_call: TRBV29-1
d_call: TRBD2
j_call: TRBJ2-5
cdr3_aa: SGTSFGETQY

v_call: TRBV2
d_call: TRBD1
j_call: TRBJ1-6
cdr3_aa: ASSTGQILH

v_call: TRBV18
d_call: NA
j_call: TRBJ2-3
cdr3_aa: ASSPTSPTGTDTQY

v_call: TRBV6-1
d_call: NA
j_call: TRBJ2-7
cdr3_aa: ASSEIFGPYEQY

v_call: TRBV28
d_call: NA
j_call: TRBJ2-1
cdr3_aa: ACSRGAKYEQF

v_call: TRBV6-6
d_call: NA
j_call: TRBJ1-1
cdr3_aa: ASILMGMDAEAF

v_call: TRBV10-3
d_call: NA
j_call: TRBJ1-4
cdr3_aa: AIGAGTNEKLF

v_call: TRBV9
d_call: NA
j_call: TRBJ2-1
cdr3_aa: ASSVAGGSEF

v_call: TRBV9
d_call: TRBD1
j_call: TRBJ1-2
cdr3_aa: ASSGRQGDYGYT

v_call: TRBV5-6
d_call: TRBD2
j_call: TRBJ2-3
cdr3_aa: ASSRIAGVRGTDTQY

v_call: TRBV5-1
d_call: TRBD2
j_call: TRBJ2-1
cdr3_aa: ASRASGAYNEQF

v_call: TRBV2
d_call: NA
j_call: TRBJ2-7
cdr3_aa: ASQLTGTYEQY

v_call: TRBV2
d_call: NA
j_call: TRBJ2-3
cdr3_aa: ANRGTDTQY

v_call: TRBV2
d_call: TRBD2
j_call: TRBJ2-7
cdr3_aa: ASNVGWGAGQLREQY

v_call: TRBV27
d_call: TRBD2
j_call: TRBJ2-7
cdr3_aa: ASSYKRESYEQY

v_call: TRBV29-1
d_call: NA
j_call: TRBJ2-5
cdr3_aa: SVEETQY

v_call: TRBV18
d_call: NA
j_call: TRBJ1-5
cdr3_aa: ASSPGGEGGLNQPQH

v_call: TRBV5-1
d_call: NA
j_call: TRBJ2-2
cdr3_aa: ASSRVGSGELF

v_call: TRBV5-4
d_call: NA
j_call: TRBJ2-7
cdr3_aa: ASPDAATGEQY

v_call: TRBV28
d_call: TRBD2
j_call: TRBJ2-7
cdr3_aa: ASSAPSGRASYEQY